This T cell receptor beta chain appears in the sequencing data of a study of graft-versus-host responses after intestinal transplantation. Study-level background: Each transplant was multivisceral, liver-intestinal, or isolated intestinal. Tacrolimus plus steroids were given to all recipients for approximately three years, preceded by anti-thymocyte globulin induction.

Germline CDR1 is SGHVS and CDR2 is FQNEAQ. The CDR3 has 13 residues. Trimming left V 1 base short and J 2 bases short, with 5 bases between. For this clone: The antigen remains unidentified.

Study-wide points: Individuals carrying graft-donor T cell macrochimerism showed high graft-versus-host to host-versus-graft clonal ratios in allografts. Investigators detected GvH clones in recipient marrow, with some emerging earlier in ileum or blood.

Sequencing was performed with immunoSEQ multiplex PCR; in TCRdb, only in-frame clones are kept and a portion is missing. The sample has roughly 120,000 clones, about 94% seen once; the top ten hold around 0.55%. This TCR came from a human donor who received an intestinal transplant. The starting material was unstimulated CD8+ T cells sorted from spleen or lymph node cells, obtained before intestinal transplant. The V call is TRBV7-8, the J call TRBJ1-1; D gene uncertain. The CDR3 region has the DNA TGTGCCAGCAGCTTAGTGATTAACACTGAAGCTTTCTTT. Protein: CASSLVINTEAFF.